These 25 T cell receptor beta chains share one sample of origin, sequenced in a study of T cells in Graves' hyperthyroidism and ophthalmopathy. RNA transcripts were the template for amplifying TCR beta CDR3 regions. In the first-round RT-PCR of the TCR CDR3, the HTBI primer set was used. In TCRdb, the multiplex PCR reads were re-called with MiXCR into one record per CDR3 protein. The sample records 200,000 to 250,000 distinct CDR3 sequences, about a sixth being singletons. The sequencing input was blood. Receptors were obtained from a man aged 45-65 years with Graves' hyperthyroidism.

The V call is TRBV12-3 or TRBV12-4, the J call TRBJ2-4; 9 bases fit TRBD1. V lost 8 bases, J lost 9 bases, and 8 bases stayed unmatched. This CDR3 spans 13 amino acids. This CDR3 is CASGGQGWSIQYF. The CDR3 DNA is TGTGCCAGCGGTGGACAGGGGTGGAGCATTCAGTACTTC.

Many counts were recorded for this clonotype. The chain carries TRBV2 and TRBJ1-2; D is perhaps TRBD1 (5 bases). The V gene lost 2 bases and the J gene lost 3 bases, with 10 bases spanning the gap. Germline CDR1 SNHLY, CDR2 FYNNEI. There are 14 residues in the CDR3. The CDR3 is CASSESRGDYGYTF. The CDR3 region has the DNA TGTGCCAGCAGTGAATCACGGGGGGACTATGGCTACACCTTC.

This clonotype showed up many times. The chain carries TRBV30 and TRBJ2-1; 10 nucleotides align to TRBD2. Trimming removed 0 bases from V and 6 bases from J; junction bases left unmatched: 2. From germline, CDR1 is GTSNPN and CDR2 SVGIG (reference sequence). CDR3 length: 14 amino acids. Here the CDR3 reads CAWSVLAGTNEQFF. DNA of the CDR3: TGTGCCTGGAGTGTACTAGCGGGAACCAATGAGCAGTTCTTC.

In its sample, this clonotype was seen many times. This chain uses TRBV6-1 with TRBJ1-1, with 8 bases identical to TRBD1. Germline-derived CDR1 and CDR2 are MNHNS and SASEGT. V was pared by 7 bases and J by 3 bases, with 7 bases of the junction left unmatched. This CDR3 has 14 residues. CDR3 loop: CASTGQGGYTEAFF. Here the CDR3 DNA reads TGTGCCAGCACCGGACAGGGAGGGTACACTGAAGCTTTCTTT.

This clonotype was detected ten times or more. V usage is TRBV2 and J usage is TRBJ2-2; maybe TRBD2 (5 bases). V was trimmed by 7 bases and J by 4 bases, leaving 19 bases between them. This CDR3 is 16 amino acids long. Germline V gene lookup returns CDR1 SNHLY and CDR2 FYNNEI. The DNA for the CDR3 is TGTGCCAGCATTTCTGGCACAGTTCGGGGCACCGGGGAGCTGTTTTTT. Translated: CASISGTVRGTGELFF.

The V gene is TRBV10-3, the J gene TRBJ1-4; D is unclear. The V end was cut by 0 bases, the J end by 6 bases, with 14 bases between. The CDR3 runs 16 residues. Germline values: CDR1 ENHRY, CDR2 SYGVKD. DNA of the CDR3: TGTGCCATCAGTGAGTCCCGGCAGGAGGTCGATGAAAAACTGTTTTTT. It yields the protein CAISESRQEVDEKLFF.

This clonotype was counted many times. V is TRBV20-1 and J is TRBJ2-7, with 8 nucleotides matching TRBD2. The V segment lost 4 bases and the J segment 2 bases; nucleotides outside the gene matches: 4. Germline assignment: CDR1 DFQATT and CDR2 SNEGSKA (reference sequence). The CDR3 extends over 13 amino acids. The CDR3 loop is CSATKREPYEQYF. The CDR3 nucleotides read TGCAGTGCTACTAAGCGGGAGCCCTACGAGCAGTACTTC.

The chain couples TRBV19 to TRBJ2-5; the D is unclear. The germline V gene encodes CDR1 LNHDA and CDR2 SQIVND (reference sequence). CDR3 length: 15 residues. The V end lost 3 bases, the J end lost 4 bases, and 15 bases lay between the germline ends. The CDR3 nucleotides are TGTGCCAGTAGTATTGGTTCTGGGAAATCAGAGACCCAGTACTTC. This codes for CASSIGSGKSETQYF.

About this clonotype: A single base separates this from a much larger clone, so it may be a read error. This chain uses TRBV11-1 with TRBJ2-3; the match to TRBD1 covers 7 bases. CDR3 length: 15 residues. Germline V CDR1 and CDR2: SGHAT, FQDESV (reference sequence). CDR3 sequence: CANTVQGIDADTQYF. The CDR3, as DNA: TGCGCCAACACCGTACAGGGGATCGACGCAGATACGCAGTATTTT. The full variable domain, completed using reference TRBV11-1 and TRBJ2-3, is EAEVAQSPRYKITEKSQAVAFWCDPISGHATLYWYRQILGQGPELLVQFQDESVVDDSQLPKDRFSAERLKGVDSTLKIQPAELGDSAMYLCANTVQGIDADTQYFGPGTRLTVL.

This clonotype was counted a few times. The chain has TRBV7-2 and TRBJ1-6, with 7 bases lining up with TRBD1. The CDR3 covers 16 residues. Unmatched junction bases numbered 12, after V lost 6 bases and J lost 7 bases. In germline, CDR1 is SGHTA, CDR2 FQGNSA. CDR3 nucleotides: TGTGCCAGCAGTCCTTCTGGGCAGGGGGGGAATTCACCCCTCCACTTT. Translation gives CASSPSGQGGNSPLHF.

Worth noting for this clonotype: A much larger clone lies one base from this, so it may be a read error. As the CDR3 is not closed by the conserved phenylalanine or tryptophan, this likely results from a read error. The chain joins TRBV2 to TRBJ1-2; weak D call: TRBD1 (5 bases). The CDR3 runs 13 residues. CDR1 and CDR2 from the germline V gene are SNHLY and FYNNEI. Trimming pared 4 bases from V and 5 bases from J, leaving 11 bases between. This chain's CDR3 is CASSVEKGYGYTL. DNA for the CDR3: TGTGCCAGCAGTGTGGAAAAGGGGTATGGCTACACCCTC.

The genes are TRBV5-8 and TRBJ2-4, with no clear D. Trimming cost V 4 bases and J 1 base, with 9 bases left between them. The CDR3 has 14 amino acids. CDR1 is SGHTS and CDR2 is YDEGEE in the germline V gene. CDR3 loop: CASSPPDAKNIQYF. CDR3 nucleotide sequence: TGTGCCAGCAGCCCCCCCGACGCCAAAAACATTCAGTACTTC.

This clonotype has only a few counts. The chain employs TRBV7-8 and TRBJ2-7; no clear D gene. This CDR3 is built from 14 residues. The V gene lost 1 base and the J gene lost 5 bases, with 12 bases spanning the gap. Looked up from germline, CDR1 is SGHVS and CDR2 is FQNEAQ. CDR3 in DNA: TGTGCCAGCAGCTTAGATAATAGCCCTGACGAGCAGTACTTC. This translates into CASSLDNSPDEQYF.

There are many counts of this clonotype. V is TRBV4-2 and J is TRBJ2-5; TRBD1 matches at 9 bases. This CDR3 comprises 15 residues. Germline V gene lookup returns CDR1 LGHNA and CDR2 YNFKEQ. Losses at the gene ends were 4 bases for V and 5 bases for J; bases not matched to a gene: 8. The chain's CDR3 is CASSPQDRGDETQYF. The CDR3 DNA is TGTGCCAGCAGCCCTCAGGACAGGGGTGATGAGACCCAGTACTTC.

This clonotype showed up just a few times. This chain links TRBV24-1 with TRBJ2-1; D unresolved. V lost 0 bases, J lost 8 bases, and 7 bases lay in between. Germline V gene data show CDR1 as KGHDR and CDR2 as SFDVKD. The CDR3 sequence is 13 residues long. As DNA, the CDR3 is TGTGCCACCAGTGATTTGAGTGGGGATGAGCAGTTCTTC. Its translation is CATSDLSGDEQFF.

The V call is TRBV12-3 or TRBV12-4, the J call TRBJ2-1, with 14 bases aligning to TRBD2. The CDR3 runs to 21 residues. Trimming removed 5 bases from V and 4 bases from J; junction bases left unmatched: 19. CDR3 DNA: TGTGCCAGCAGTGGGACTAGCGGGAGTGGGTTTACAGCGTCCGGATACAATGAGCAGTTCTTC. Its translation is CASSGTSGSGFTASGYNEQFF.

This clonotype was detected once. This chain uses TRBV4-2 with TRBJ2-6; D unclear. From germline, CDR1 is LGHNA and CDR2 YNFKEQ. Trimming pared 1 base from V and 0 bases from J, leaving 13 bases between. CDR3 length: 18 amino acids. This chain's CDR3 is CASSQVIASPSGANVLTF. The DNA for the CDR3 is TGTGCCAGCAGCCAAGTTATTGCTTCTCCCTCTGGGGCCAACGTCCTGACTTTC.

The chain's CDR3 is CASSQTVGANVLTF. CDR3 bases: TGTGCCAGCAGCCAGACAGTGGGGGCCAACGTCCTGACTTTC. The chain has TRBV11-3 and TRBJ2-6; perhaps TRBD1 as D (5 bases). Deletions cut 5 bases from V and 4 bases from J, with 9 bases between. Germline CDR1 is SGHNT and CDR2 is YENEEA. The CDR3 length is 14 residues.

This clonotype has a count of ten or more. This chain links TRBV2 with TRBJ1-5, with D possibly being TRBD1 (6 bases). V dropped 2 bases and J dropped 7 bases, with 9 bases sitting between them. CDR3 length: 13 amino acids. Germline values: CDR1 SNHLY, CDR2 FYNNEI. CDR3 nucleotide sequence: TGTGCCAGCAGTGAACAAGGACAGCAGCCCCAGCATTTT. Its translation: CASSEQGQQPQHF.

This clonotype was counted between two and nine times. This rearrangement joins TRBV14 to TRBJ2-7; D not certain. This CDR3 is 16 amino acids long. Germline loops: CDR1 SGHDN, CDR2 FVKESK. Trimming pared 1 base from V and 0 bases from J, leaving 13 bases between. CDR3 region: CASSQGRRRSSYEQYF. The DNA of the CDR3 is TGTGCCAGCAGCCAAGGCCGCAGAAGGAGCTCCTACGAGCAGTACTTC.

Worth noting for this clonotype: A read error is possible here, since a much larger clone lies one base away. The chain links TRBV6-2 or TRBV6-3 to TRBJ1-1; a weak D match, TRBD1 (6 bases). This CDR3 spans 14 amino acids. Germline CDR1 MNHEY, CDR2 SVGEGT. CDR3 residues: CASTVGGLNTEASF. The CDR3 DNA reads as TGTGCCAGCACAGTGGGGGGGCTGAACACTGAAGCTTCCTTT.

This clonotype was counted only a few times. The chain couples TRBV6-6 to TRBJ2-2, with D unresolved. CDR3 length: 16 amino acids. Germline assignment: CDR1 MNHNY and CDR2 SVGAGI (reference sequence). Trimming pared 0 bases from V and 3 bases from J, leaving 11 bases between. CDR3 sequence (DNA): TGTGCCAGCAGTTACTCGAGTACCAGTTACACCGGGGAGCTGTTTTTT. Amino acids: CASSYSSTSYTGELFF.

This clonotype has a handful of counts. CDR3 residues: CASSQDWARPRGTDTQYF. As DNA, the CDR3 is TGTGCCAGCAGCCAAGATTGGGCCCGGCCCAGGGGCACAGATACGCAGTATTTT. The chain couples TRBV14 to TRBJ2-3; TRBD1 might be the D (5 bases). Germline V CDR1 and CDR2: SGHDN, FVKESK. V lost 0 bases, J lost 1 base, and 17 bases lay in between. The length of the CDR3 is 18 residues.

There are a few counts of this clonotype. The V call is TRBV27, the J call TRBJ2-7; D possibly matches TRBD1 or TRBD2 (5 bases each). The germline V and J ends were trimmed by 6 bases and 6 bases, with 15 bases remaining between them. CDR1 and CDR2 (germline): MNHEY, SMNVEV (reference sequence). This CDR3 region has 13 residues. CDR3 nucleotide sequence: TGTGCCAGCAGCCCCCGAGGGGTCGTCGAGCAGTACTTC. It is translated as CASSPRGVVEQYF.

This clonotype was observed a few times. The chain carries TRBV7-2 and TRBJ2-5; unclear D gene. V gave up 5 bases and J gave up 0 bases, with 10 bases separating them. CDR3 size: 14 residues. The germline CDR1 and CDR2 sequences are SGHTA and FQGNSA. The CDR3 DNA reads TGTGCCAGCAGCATGCGACGGTACCAAGAGACCCAGTACTTC. Translation: CASSMRRYQETQYF.